The present entry profiles one T cell receptor beta chain with its context. The antigen remains unidentified. V lost 5 bases and J lost 4, with 18 bases in between. The CDR3 length is 16 residues. The germline V gene encodes CDR1 LGHDT and CDR2 YNNKEL (reference sequence). The sample comes from a study of T cell responses to AZD1222 COVID-19 vaccine. In the study overall: Pooled together were second doses at about 4 or about 12 weeks.

TCRdb keeps only in-frame clones here, not all; method: immunoSEQ multiplex PCR. The sample carries approximately 110,000 clones, around 90% recorded once. Overall study findings and caveats: Repertoires were collected only later (after the peak T cell response had occurred). Per reports, nearly half of all spike-specific TCRs target regions that are unmutated in variants. Clonal diversity was possibly underestimated; the donors were predominantly white British and more often female.

V usage is TRBV3-1 (or the pseudogene TRBV3-2) and J usage is TRBJ2-4, with D tentatively TRBD1 (6 bases). The sample in question was peripheral blood, obtained on day 0 of AZD1222 vaccination. The clonotype was recovered from an adult in good health. Written as DNA, the CDR3 is TGTGCCAGCAGCTCCGGGACAAAGGAGCGTAAAAACATTCAGTACTTC. Translated, it gives CASSSGTKERKNIQYF.